Below, 25 T cell receptor beta chains from the same sample are listed, as sequenced in a study of T cell repertoires in cytomegalovirus infection. No antigens are known for them. A single record per CDR3 protein comes from TCRdb applying MiXCR to the reads. The sample holds a few hundred thousand distinct CDR3 sequences, just under 40% seen once. The sequencing used cultured PBMCs, collected from culture after CMV antigen stimulation. The origin of the receptors is a human donor in good health (CMV status not recorded). Some clones in this sample may be carry-over from other donors' samples.

This clonotype appeared a few times. This chain joins TRBV11-2 and TRBJ2-7; D may correspond to TRBD1 or TRBD2 (5 bases each). Trimming removed 3 bases at V and 3 bases at J, with 15 bases between. Looked up from germline, CDR1 is SGHAT and CDR2 is FQNNGV. The CDR3 extends over 15 amino acids. The CDR3 sequence is CASSLLPGPDYEQYF. CDR3 DNA sequence: TGTGCCAGCAGCTTGTTACCGGGACCGGACTACGAGCAGTACTTC.

This clonotype has only one observation. The chain couples TRBV10-3 to TRBJ2-3; D gene uncertain. The CDR3 consists of 16 residues. The germline gives CDR1 ENHRY, CDR2 SYGVKD. The V gene lost 2 bases and the J gene lost 0 bases, with 12 bases spanning the gap. The DNA for the CDR3 is TGTGCCATCAGTGAGGACCCCTCCCCTAGCACAGATACGCAGTATTTT. Translated: CAISEDPSPSTDTQYF.

This clonotype came up a few times. V usage is TRBV2 and J usage is TRBJ2-1; D is ambiguous. CDR1 is SNHLY and CDR2 is FYNNEI in the germline V gene. There are 15 residues in the CDR3. V was pared by 9 bases and J by 3 bases, with 18 bases between. The CDR3 sequence is CARISASGVYNEQFF. The CDR3 DNA is TGTGCCAGGATCTCAGCTAGTGGTGTCTACAATGAGCAGTTCTTC. Together with reference TRBV2 and TRBJ2-1, the CDR3 gives the full variable domain: EPEVTQTPSHQVTQMGQEVILRCVPISNHLYFYWYRQILGQKVEFLVSFYNNEISEKSEIFDDQFSVERPDGSNFTLKIRSTKLEDSAMYFCARISASGVYNEQFFGPGTRLTVL.

This clonotype has a count of ten or more. J is TRBJ1-6 and V is TRBV11-3, with D possibly matching TRBD1 (5 bases). The V gene lost 1 base and the J gene lost 7 bases, with 8 bases spanning the gap. CDR3 length: 14 amino acids. The germline CDR1 and CDR2 sequences are SGHNT and YENEEA. The CDR3 coding sequence is TGTGCCAGCAGCTTAGGGGGGTCGAATTCACCCCTCCACTTT. Translation gives CASSLGGSNSPLHF.

This chain links TRBV7-6 with TRBJ2-3; no firm D call. The length of the CDR3 is 12 residues. V lost 3 bases and J lost 12, with 13 bases in between. CDR1 and CDR2 (germline): SGHVS, FNYEAQ. For the CDR3, the DNA is TGTGCCAGCAGCTTCTCGGGTCAACGTCAGTATTTT. Translated, it gives CASSFSGQRQYF.

This clonotype was seen more than once but under ten times. The rearrangement joins TRBV12-3 or TRBV12-4 to TRBJ2-5, with a possible D match to TRBD2 (6 bases). This CDR3 is 12 amino acids long. The V end lost 7 bases, the J end lost 7 bases, and 13 bases lay between the germline ends. In DNA, the CDR3 is TGTGCCAGCACCCCCCTGGAGGGGACCCAGTACTTC. Translated: CASTPLEGTQYF.

The rearrangement uses TRBV7-9 and TRBJ1-4, with unresolved D. CDR3 size: 15 residues. V was cut by 0 bases and J by 3 bases, with 8 bases left in between. Germline CDR1 and CDR2: SEHNR and FQNEAQ (reference sequence). CDR3 sequence reads: CASSLAGQANEKLFF. For the CDR3, the DNA is TGTGCCAGCAGCTTAGCTGGGCAGGCTAATGAAAAACTGTTTTTT.

This chain links TRBV9 with TRBJ1-3; 7 bases align to TRBD1. The CDR3 covers 15 residues. V shed 1 base, J shed 3 bases, and the junction held 4 bases outside the gene matches. Per germline, CDR1 SGDLS and CDR2 YYNGEE. Here the CDR3 reads CASSVSTGFGNTIYF. CDR3 bases: TGTGCCAGCAGCGTATCGACAGGGTTTGGAAACACCATATATTTT.

This clonotype was detected a few times. This rearrangement joins TRBV12-3 or TRBV12-4 to TRBJ1-5, with D unresolved. Trimming shortened V by 0 bases and J by 3 bases, and 9 bases separated the two germline ends. The CDR3 covers 15 residues. The CDR3 nucleotides are TGTGCCAGCAGTTTAGCTGACGGTATCAATCAGCCCCAGCATTTT. It codes for CASSLADGINQPQHF.

The chain recombines TRBV4-1 with TRBJ1-1, with D unclear. Germline CDR1 MGHRA, CDR2 YSYEKL. There are 11 residues in the CDR3. Trimming cost V 1 base and J 7 bases, with 4 bases left between them. CDR3 bases: TGCGCCAGCAGCCAAGGCGATGAAGCTTTCTTT. This translates into CASSQGDEAFF.

This clonotype was counted only a few times. This chain joins TRBV7-2 and TRBJ2-7; the match to TRBD1 covers 7 bases. The junction had 6 bases not matched to a gene; V was cut back by 5 bases and J by 2 bases. The CDR3 contains 14 residues. Germline CDR1 is SGHTA and CDR2 is FQGNSA. The CDR3 region is CASSQTGPTYEQYF. The CDR3 bases are TGTGCCAGCAGCCAGACAGGGCCCACCTACGAGCAGTACTTC. Complete variable domain (other parts from reference TRBV7-2 and TRBJ2-7): GAGVSQSPSNKVTEKGKDVELRCDPISGHTALYWYRQSLGQGLEFLIYFQGNSAPDKSGLPSDRFSAERTGGSVSTLTIQRTQQEDSAVYLCASSQTGPTYEQYFGPGTRLTVT.

V is TRBV7-9 and J is TRBJ2-1; a possible D gene is TRBD2 (6 bases). V was shortened by 3 bases and J by 7 bases, with 16 bases between the two germline ends. The CDR3 extends over 15 amino acids. Germline CDR1 SEHNR, CDR2 FQNEAQ (reference sequence). The CDR3 loop reads CASSFLGTHVNEQFF. CDR3 nucleotide sequence: TGTGCCAGCAGCTTTTTGGGGACTCATGTAAATGAGCAGTTCTTC.

The chain is built from TRBV12-3 or TRBV12-4 and TRBJ1-5, with a possible D match to TRBD1 (5 bases). The CDR3 runs 14 residues. V was cut by 2 bases and J by 5 bases, with 10 bases left in between. In DNA, the CDR3 is TGTGCCAGCAGTTTATTGCTGGGGGATCAGCCCCAGCATTTT. Amino acid sequence: CASSLLLGDQPQHF.

The chain links TRBV11-2 to TRBJ2-5; D unresolved. Between the trimmed V and J ends, which lost 8 bases and 0 bases, there was a span of 13 bases. This CDR3 is 14 amino acids long. CDR1 is SGHAT and CDR2 is FQNNGV in the germline V gene. DNA of the CDR3: TGTGCCAGCGAGAAAGGAGTTAACCAAGAGACCCAGTACTTC. This codes for CASEKGVNQETQYF.

This chain joins TRBV14 and TRBJ1-1; D may be TRBD1 (6 bases). The CDR3 length is 15 residues. From germline, CDR1 is SGHDN and CDR2 FVKESK. V lost 2 bases and J lost 0, with 10 bases in between. CDR3 amino acids: CASSQQGIMNTEAFF. The CDR3 nucleotides read TGTGCCAGCAGCCAACAGGGGATTATGAACACTGAAGCTTTCTTT.

This chain joins TRBV7-2 and TRBJ2-1; TRBD2 agrees at 8 bases. The CDR3 consists of 15 residues. The V gene's germline CDR1 is SGHTA and CDR2 FQGNSA. The V gene end was trimmed by 7 bases and the J gene end by 7 bases; junction bases not matched to a gene: 12. The CDR3 sequence: CASNSGLAPMNEQFF. The DNA of the CDR3 is TGTGCCAGCAACTCTGGACTAGCCCCGATGAATGAGCAGTTCTTC.

The CDR3 DNA is TGTGCCAGCAGTCGGGACAACACAGATACGCAGTATTTT. It yields the protein CASSRDNTDTQYF. The J gene is TRBJ2-3, the V gene TRBV7-2, with D possibly TRBD1 on 6 matching bases. The CDR3 sequence is 13 residues long. Germline V lookup: CDR1 SGHTA, CDR2 FQGNSA. The V end lost 6 bases, the J end lost 2 bases, and 9 bases lay between the germline ends.

The V call is TRBV5-1, the J call TRBJ2-7; maybe TRBD1 (5 bases). The CDR3 length is 14 residues. Trimming removed 3 bases from V and 4 bases from J, with 14 bases in between. Per germline, CDR1 SGHRS and CDR2 YFSETQ. In DNA form, the CDR3 reads TGCGCCAGCAGCTACAATCTACAGGCTTACGAGCAGTACTTC. Encoded protein: CASSYNLQAYEQYF.

The CDR3 DNA is TGCAGTGCTCACCGGGGTCCTAACTATGGCTACACCTTC. The encoded protein is CSAHRGPNYGYTF. The rearrangement links TRBV20-1 to TRBJ1-2; no firm D call. The CDR3 covers 13 residues. Germline V gene data show CDR1 as DFQATT and CDR2 as SNEGSKA (reference sequence). Trimming shortened V by 5 bases and J by 0 bases, and 10 bases separated the two germline ends.

The sample holds a few counts of this clonotype. The chain couples TRBV7-9 to TRBJ2-3; 7 bases line up with TRBD1. V dropped 10 bases and J dropped 2; count of bases not matched to a gene: 3. Germline V lookup: CDR1 SEHNR, CDR2 FQNEAQ (reference sequence). This CDR3 has 12 residues. CDR3 nucleotides: TGTGCCATTACAGGGGACACAGATACGCAGTATTTT. It yields the protein CAITGDTDTQYF. The full variable domain, in which reference TRBV7-9 and TRBJ2-3 provide the parts outside the CDR3, is DTGVSQNPRHKITKRGQNVTFRCDPISEHNRLYWYRQTLGQGPEFLTYFQNEAQLEKSRLLSDRFSAERPKGSFSTLEIQRTEQGDSAMYLCAITGDTDTQYFGPGTRLTVL.

This chain connects TRBV7-8 to TRBJ1-2; D gene unclear. Per germline, CDR1 SGHVS and CDR2 FQNEAQ. Trimming shortened V by 1 base and J by 8 bases, and 14 bases separated the two germline ends. The CDR3 is 14 amino acids. As DNA, the CDR3 is TGTGCCAGCAGCTTAGTCAGGTCCAACGGGGGCTACACCTTC. Its protein product is CASSLVRSNGGYTF.

V is TRBV7-6 and J is TRBJ2-5; D gene ambiguous. V was pared by 0 bases and J by 7 bases, with 9 bases between. CDR3 length: 13 amino acids. Germline CDR1 and CDR2: SGHVS and FNYEAQ. The CDR3 bases are TGTGCCAGCAGCTTAGCCGGTACGGGGACCCAGTACTTC. It specifies CASSLAGTGTQYF.

The V and J genes are TRBV5-5 and TRBJ2-5, with D hard to call. The CDR3 spans 14 residues. Trimming removed 4 bases from V and 2 bases from J, with 12 bases in between. The V gene's germline CDR1 is SGHKS and CDR2 YYEKEE (reference sequence). The CDR3, as DNA: TGTGCCAGCAGCCCCACGAGGCTACAAGAGACCCAGTACTTC. It encodes CASSPTRLQETQYF.

This clonotype occurred a few times. The chain recombines TRBV12-5 with TRBJ2-7; D unclear. V lost 3 bases to trimming and J lost 0 bases, with 9 bases between them. The CDR3 contains 14 residues. Germline CDR1 is LGHNT and CDR2 is FRNRAP. The chain's CDR3 is CASGFGLSSYEQYF. The CDR3 nucleotides read TGTGCTAGTGGTTTCGGCCTCAGCTCCTACGAGCAGTACTTC.

This clonotype has a count of ten or more. The V gene is TRBV7-2, the J gene TRBJ1-1; TRBD1 matches 11 bases. V lost 2 bases to trimming and J lost 6 bases; unmatched junction nucleotides: 5. CDR1 and CDR2 (germline): SGHTA, FQGNSA. The CDR3 totals 15 residues. The CDR3 nucleotides are TGTGCCAGCAGCTTAAGGGACAGGGGGTTACCTGAAGCTTTCTTT. This translates into CASSLRDRGLPEAFF.